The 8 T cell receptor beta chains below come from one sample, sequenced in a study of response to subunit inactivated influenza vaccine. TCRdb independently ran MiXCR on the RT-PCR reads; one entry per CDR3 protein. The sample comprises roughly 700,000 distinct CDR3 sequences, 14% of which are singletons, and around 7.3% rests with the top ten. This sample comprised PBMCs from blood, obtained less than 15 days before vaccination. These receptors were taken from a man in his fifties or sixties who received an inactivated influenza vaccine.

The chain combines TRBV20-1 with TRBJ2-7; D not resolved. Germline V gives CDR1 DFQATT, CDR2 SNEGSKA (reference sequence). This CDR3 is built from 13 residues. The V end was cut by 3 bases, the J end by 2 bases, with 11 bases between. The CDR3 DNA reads TGCAGTGCTAGCCGGACGGCGACCTACGAGCAGTACTTC. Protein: CSASRTATYEQYF.

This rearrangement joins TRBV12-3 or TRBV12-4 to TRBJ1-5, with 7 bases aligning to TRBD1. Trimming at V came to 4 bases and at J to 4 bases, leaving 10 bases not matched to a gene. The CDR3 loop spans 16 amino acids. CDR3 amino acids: CASSYTAGGGNQPQHF. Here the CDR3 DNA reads TGTGCCAGCAGTTACACCGCAGGGGGAGGGAATCAGCCCCAGCATTTT.

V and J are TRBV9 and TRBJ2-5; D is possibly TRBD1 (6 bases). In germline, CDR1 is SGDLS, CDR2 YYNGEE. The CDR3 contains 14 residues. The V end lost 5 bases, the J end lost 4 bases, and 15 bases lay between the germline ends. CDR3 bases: TGTGCCAGCAGTAAACAGGGATTAGGAGAGACCCAGTACTTC. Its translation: CASSKQGLGETQYF.

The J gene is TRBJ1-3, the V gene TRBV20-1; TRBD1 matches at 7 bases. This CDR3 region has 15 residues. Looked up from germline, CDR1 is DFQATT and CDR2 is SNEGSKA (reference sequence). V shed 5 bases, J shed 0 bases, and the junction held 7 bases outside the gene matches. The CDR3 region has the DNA TGCAGTGCTCGCCACAGGGGTTACTCTGGAAACACCATATATTTT. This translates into CSARHRGYSGNTIYF.

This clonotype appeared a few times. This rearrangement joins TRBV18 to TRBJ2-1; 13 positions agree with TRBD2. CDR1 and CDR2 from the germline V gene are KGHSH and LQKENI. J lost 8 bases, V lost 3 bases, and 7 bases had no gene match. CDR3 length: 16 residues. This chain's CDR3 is CASSPPGLAGKDEQFF. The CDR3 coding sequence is TGTGCCAGCTCACCTCCGGGACTAGCGGGAAAGGATGAGCAGTTCTTC. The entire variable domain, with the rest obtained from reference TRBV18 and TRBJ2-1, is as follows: NAGVMQNPRHLVRRRGQEARLRCSPMKGHSHVYWYRQLPEEGLKFMVYLQKENIIDESGMPKERFSAEFPKEGPSILRIQQVVRGDSAAYFCASSPPGLAGKDEQFFGPGTRLTVL.

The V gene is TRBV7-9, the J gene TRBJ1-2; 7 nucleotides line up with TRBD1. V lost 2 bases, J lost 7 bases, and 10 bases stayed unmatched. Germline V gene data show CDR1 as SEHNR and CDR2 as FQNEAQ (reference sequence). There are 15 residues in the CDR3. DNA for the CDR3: TGTGCCAGCAGCTTATCCGGTGGCAGGGGGTTTGGCTACACCTTC. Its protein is CASSLSGGRGFGYTF. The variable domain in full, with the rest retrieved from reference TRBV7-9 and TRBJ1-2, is DTGVSQNPRHKITKRGQNVTFRCDPISEHNRLYWYRQTLGQGPEFLTYFQNEAQLEKSRLLSDRFSAERPKGSFSTLEIQRTEQGDSAMYLCASSLSGGRGFGYTFGSGTRLTVV.

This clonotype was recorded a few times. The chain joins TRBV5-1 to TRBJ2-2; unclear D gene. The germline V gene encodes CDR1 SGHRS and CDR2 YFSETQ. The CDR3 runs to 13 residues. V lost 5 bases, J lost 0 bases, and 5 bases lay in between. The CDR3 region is CASRIANTGELFF. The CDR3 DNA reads TGCGCCAGCAGGATAGCGAACACCGGGGAGCTGTTTTTT.

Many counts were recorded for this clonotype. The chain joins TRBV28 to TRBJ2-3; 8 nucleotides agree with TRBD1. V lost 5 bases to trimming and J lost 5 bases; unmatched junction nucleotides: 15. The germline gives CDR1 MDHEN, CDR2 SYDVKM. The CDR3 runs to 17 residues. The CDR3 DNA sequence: TGTGCCAGCAGTGAAGCCCTCGGGACAGGCAACCAAGATACGCAGTATTTT. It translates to CASSEALGTGNQDTQYF.